This record looks at one T cell receptor (beta chain) sequence and its context. This clone's antigen is unknown. Per-base qualities were not stored, and no clone one base away is much larger. These data originate in a study of cytomegalovirus exposure and HLA in healthy donors (dated by TCRdb to about 2017). General notes on the study: According to an earlier analysis of several hundred of the donors, 150 million to 200 million T cells yielded over 100 million unique TCR beta sequences and about 300 Gb of sequence data. Among 398 genotyped donors of the cohort, an average of 235,054 unique TCR beta nucleotide sequences were sequenced per donor, around 18% of them non-productive. Roughly 300 gigabases of sequencing data and 75 million to 85 million unique TCR sequences made up an early release that covered several hundred HLA-typed donors. Because of strong linkage in the cohort, 5 or 6 DR-DQ haplotypes were treated as single units for association and clustering. A later analysis re-examined previously published TCR beta repertoires from 600 to 700 donors and added high-resolution HLA genotyping to investigate patterns of TCR occurrence. The study combined high-throughput TCR immunosequencing, statistical association of individual TCRs with disease status, and machine learning to predict cytomegalovirus infection status. A separate validation cohort of 100 to 150 different subjects was used in addition to the roughly 720-subject first cohort. A later genetic analysis took genome-wide SNP genotypes for about three fifths of the roughly 700 donors and used that subset as a discovery cohort. Typing coverage differed by locus: A, B, C, DRB1 and DQB1 were typed in roughly 620-640 donors, DQA1 in roughly 500, DPA1 in around 580, and DPB1 in about 450. HLA typing included class I and class II loci at four-digit resolution. The study aimed to test whether cataloging public T cell receptors could reveal signatures of past pathogen exposure. In the later analysis, no new phenotypic data were used to find candidate immune exposures; instead, reliance was placed on TCR beta sequences and their occurrence across donors. Of the roughly 390 genotyped donors, approximately 81% were placed in the genetic ancestry cluster associated with self-reported Caucasian donors. Donor age, sex, ethnicity and CMV serostatus were compiled together with the repertoire data. The T cell repertoires of 666 subjects were profiled by immunosequencing and related to cytomegalovirus serostatus. An earlier analysis of 587 of the donors applied high-throughput TCR beta sequencing to assess whether each TCR beta V gene segment acted as functional or pseudogenic. All discovery cohort repertoires had been generated using a single sequencing platform. The study at large found these results: In a later analysis, HLA-associated TCR beta chains showed more clonal expansion and lower generation probabilities than non-associated chains that were equally common. In an earlier analysis of some 500 of the donors, most TCR beta V segments appeared in productive rearrangements about 87% or about 30% of the time, broadly matching IMGT annotations. This cohort had only TCR beta chains sequenced, and the lack of alpha or paired-chain data limited which features could be detected. A later analysis reported that several top co-occurrence clusters appeared linked to parvovirus B19, influenza, CMV and Epstein-Barr virus. Because the 87-base-pair reads could not distinguish some IMGT-functional V segments, including TRBV6-2 and TRBV6-3, those segments were excluded. Most CMV-associated TCR beta chains appeared to be HLA-restricted in a later analysis, and the HLA associations seemed to be driven largely by CMV exposure. Immune exposure information for the cohort was limited to CMV serostatus. A further reported finding was that TCR beta sequences accurately predicted the HLA-A and HLA-B alleles for most subjects in the first cohort. The study listed 164 TCR beta chains as associated with cytomegalovirus. Because counts were too low, seventeen rarely observed V segments, including chromosome 9 orphons, were left out of the earlier analysis of approximately 500 of the donors. Most TCR sequences were observed very rarely across donors, whereas some public TCRs were present in many individuals. Specific HLA alleles were associated with 18,000 or so TCR beta sequences at a false discovery rate of 0.05 in a later analysis. Correlated functional status among segregating V segments might be attributable to linkage disequilibrium, but an unknown experimental factor could not be ruled out. When HLA alleles, especially DR and DQ, strongly co-occurred, TCR associations were difficult to assign to individual alleles. It was suggested by the authors that the approach could potentially be generalized to other disease states and immunological phenotypes. Cytomegalovirus status was reported to be diagnosed by the classifier with high specificity and sensitivity in both the original and validation cohorts. A later genetic analysis reported fewer N-insertions in productive TCRs among donors in an Asian-associated ancestry cluster than the roughly 690-donor mean. In a later genetic analysis, a missense DCLRE1C variant was associated with V-gene and J-gene trimming of TCR beta chains, and the association was replicated in an independent cohort. HLA typing was unavailable for some donors at each locus, so association tests used only the typed subset. A cluster of highly shared sequence variants was judged likely to be a technical artifact of the sequencing pipeline. Presence/absence analyses assumed roughly uniform sequencing depth across donors, an assumption that may not hold. In vitro tests confirmed that a few of the cytomegalovirus-associated TCR beta chains recognize cytomegalovirus antigens. In a later analysis, TCR association rates were found to vary across HLA loci, with the most associated TCRs seen for DRB1 alleles and the fewest for HLA-C alleles.

Library construction relied on the immunoSEQ multiplex PCR assay. For the multiplex PCR, a mixture combining 60 forward primers for TCR Vbeta segments and 13 reverse primers for TCR Jbeta segments was used. The CDR3 region of rearranged TCR beta genes was amplified from genomic DNA by a multiplex PCR assay. Amplified TCR beta libraries were sequenced as 87-base-pair reads on the Illumina HiSeq System. The paper's processing steps were these. Across the roughly 600 repertoires, a later analysis counted some 81 million unique TCR beta chains, around 10 million of which were shared by at least two donors. To remove PCR and sequencing errors, raw reads were error-corrected and collapsed into unique sequences using a nearest-neighbor algorithm that merged closely related sequences. CDR3 sequences were aligned to IMGT reference sequences to assign V, D and J gene segments. For a sequence to be retained, at least a six-nucleotide match to both a V gene segment and a J gene segment was required. Rearrangements were classified as productive when the CDR3 lacked stop codons and remained in frame with V and J, and all other rearrangements were classified as non-productive. CDR3 was defined according to IMGT convention as the region running from the second conserved V-encoded cysteine to the conserved J-encoded phenylalanine. In an earlier analysis of around 600 of the donors, sequences lacking an unambiguous match to a single V gene segment were excluded. In an earlier analysis of a few hundred of the donors, V segments were called functional above 56.7% productive rearrangements and were called segregating when the between-donor standard deviation exceeded 5%. A statistical classification framework was developed to diagnose cytomegalovirus status using the catalog of TCR beta chain sequences. In a later analysis, TCR nucleotide sequences were compared against IMGT/GENE-DB human TR gene sequences so that V and J genes could be assigned. The TCRdist pipeline was used in a later analysis to assign CDR3 sequences and most-parsimonious VDJ recombination scenarios. In a later analysis, every TCR beta chain was defined by the combination of its CDR3 amino acid sequence and its V-gene family, and reads without a unique V-gene family were dropped. To address suspected cross-contamination and a sequencing artifact, a later analysis removed a few hundred highly shared, low-generation-probability nucleotide sequences. For each public chain, a later analysis derived a clonal expansion index from normalized ranks of inferred template counts within each repertoire. In a later analysis, generation probabilities were computed using a VDJ recombination model fitted to out-of-frame rearrangements, and the results were checked against IGoR. Hypergeometric tests were used in a later analysis to score TCR-TCR, TCR-HLA and TCR-CMV co-occurrence, with a repertoire-size bias correction applied to the TCR pairs. False discovery rates were estimated in a later analysis by permuting HLA or CMV assignments 20 times. In a later analysis, co-occurring TCRs were grouped using DBSCAN, and TCRdist sequence similarity was added for clustering within HLA-allele-positive subsets. Repertoires with fewer than 30,000 or more than 120,000 public chains were left out of co-occurrence clustering, as were roughly five repertoires with anomalous nucleotide sharing. As stored in TCRdb, this immuneACCESS dataset retains in-frame rearrangements with V and J assigned. A fraction of the clones does not appear; measured against another copy, unresolved V genes explain less than half of the discrepancy, and the remainder lacks a known reason. V, J and clone size are those of that table, while D and trimming were read from the DNA. The sample data list tens of thousands of clones, and roughly 80% of these were observed just once. The top ten clonotypes cover over 12% of the sample.

The CDR3 runs 14 residues from the cysteine to the phenylalanine. Left in the record is the CDR3 DNA by itself, 42 bases read in frame from the first base. For this chain, trimming is 8 bases at the V end and 8 bases at the J end, and the number of junction bases without a gene match is 8. The germline V gene sets CDR1 to SGHVS and CDR2 to FQNEAQ. The cohort comprised approximately 700 healthy bone marrow donors. At the time of sampling, all cohort members were nominally healthy, though unrecorded immune exposures were likely present. The donor was CMV seropositive and belonged to the group of about 290 seropositive cohort members. Every donor gave a peripheral blood sample, and the peripheral blood mononuclear cells from that sample were used for TCR beta sequencing. Genomic DNA extraction from the blood cell samples was performed with the Qiagen DNeasy Blood Extraction Kit.

The source of this sequence is a woman in her forties in good health and CMV-seropositive. Source material: PBMCs. The sequence is built from TRBV7-8 and TRBJ2-1; 11 central nucleotides agree with TRBD1. The CDR3 reads as follows: CASAGQGALDEQFF. The nucleotide sequence reads TGTGCCAGCGCTGGACAGGGGGCATTGGATGAGCAGTTCTTC.